Listed here are 15 T cell receptor beta chains from one sample, sequenced in a study of molecular identifiers for immune sequencing clone quantification. TCRdb passed the PCR reads through MiXCR, listing each CDR3 protein once. This table holds 400,000 to 600,000 distinct CDR3 sequences, roughly 25% found once. The specimen was naive CD8+ T cells from blood, with Jurkat cell RNA spiked in. Sample subset: FACS-sorted CD8+CD4-CCR7+CD45RA+ naive T cells. The receptors originated from a human donor in good health. Some libraries in this study had Jurkat cell RNA spiked in.

A few counts support this clonotype. The chain recombines TRBV20-1 with TRBJ2-2; D is uncertain. CDR3 length: 15 amino acids. Trimming stripped 1 base from V and 0 bases from J, with 9 bases between. CDR1 DFQATT and CDR2 SNEGSKA come from the germline V gene (reference sequence). In nucleotides, the CDR3 is TGCAGTGCTAGAGCTTTAAATACGAACACCGGGGAGCTGTTTTTT. It encodes CSARALNTNTGELFF.

To note about this clonotype: A much larger clone sits a single nucleotide away, making a read error possible. The genes are TRBV6-2 or TRBV6-3 and TRBJ2-5; the match to TRBD1 covers 8 bases. Germline CDR1 and CDR2: MNHEY and SVGEGT. There are 15 residues in the CDR3. The CDR3 DNA is TGTGCCAGCAGTTACTCGACAGGGGATGTGGAGACCCAGGACTTC. As protein: CASSYSTGDVETQDF.

This clonotype was seen more than once but under ten times. The chain couples TRBV9 to TRBJ2-2; D call uncertain. This CDR3 has 13 amino acids. Germline CDR1 reads SGDLS; CDR2 reads YYNGEE. V lost 4 bases and J lost 5, with 9 bases in between. The CDR3: CASSLIGTGELFF. The CDR3, as DNA: TGTGCCAGCAGCTTAATCGGGACCGGGGAGCTGTTTTTT.

The DNA of the CDR3 is TGTGCCAGCAGCCAAAAAGCGACAGGGGAAACTGAAGCTTTCTTT. It yields the protein CASSQKATGETEAFF. The rearrangement links TRBV16 to TRBJ1-1; TRBD1 aligns across 8 bases. Germline values: CDR1 KGHSY, CDR2 FQNENV. V trimming: 2 bases; J trimming: 5 bases; junction bases outside the gene matches: 7. This CDR3 spans 15 amino acids.

This clonotype was counted at least ten times. This sequence joins TRBV7-2 and TRBJ1-1; D not resolved. V gave up 2 bases and J gave up 4 bases, with 5 bases separating them. This CDR3 region has 12 residues. CDR1 is SGHTA and CDR2 is FQGNSA in the germline V gene. CDR3 region: CASSLHGTEAFF. In DNA form, the CDR3 reads TGTGCCAGCAGCTTACACGGCACTGAAGCTTTCTTT.

A remark on this clonotype: A read error is possible here, since a much larger clone lies one base away. The chain employs TRBV14 and TRBJ2-3; unclear D gene. Germline CDR1 reads SGHDN; CDR2 reads FVKESK. V was clipped by 0 bases and J by 10 bases, with 17 bases between them. This CDR3 has 15 amino acids. The CDR3 DNA reads as TGTGCCAGCAGCCAAGATCCTACAGTTTGGGATGCGCAGTATTTT. Translating gives CASSQDPTVWDAQYF.

The chain links TRBV29-1 to TRBJ2-7; D could derive from TRBD1 or TRBD2 (6 bases each). V was pared by 4 bases and J by 4 bases, with 23 bases between. Germline CDR1 is SQVTM and CDR2 is ANQGSEA. The CDR3 is made up of 16 amino acids. The CDR3 loop is CSVVGGGGSSRYEQYF. The CDR3 DNA is TGCAGCGTTGTGGGGGGTGGGGGCTCATCTAGGTACGAGCAGTACTTC.

This clonotype was counted many times. This sequence joins TRBV5-1 and TRBJ2-7; 8 nucleotides agree with TRBD2. The CDR3 loop spans 13 amino acids. The germline V gene has CDR1 SGHRS and CDR2 YFSETQ. The CDR3 DNA reads TGCGCCAGCAGCAGCTTACGGACTAGCCCCTCTACGGTC. Amino acids: CASSSLRTSPSTV.

In its sample, this clonotype was seen a few times. The V call is TRBV11-2, the J call TRBJ2-7, with D perhaps given as TRBD1 or TRBD2 (7 bases each). The CDR3 runs 15 residues. The germline gives CDR1 SGHAT, CDR2 FQNNGV. V shed 5 bases and J shed 0 bases, with 14 bases lying between them. CDR3 nucleotides: TGTGCCAGCAGCCGGGGGAGGGGGCCCTCCTACGAGCAGTACTTC. Protein sequence: CASSRGRGPSYEQYF. Full variable domain (missing parts from reference TRBV11-2 and TRBJ2-7): EAGVAQSPRYKIIEKRQSVAFWCNPISGHATLYWYQQILGQGPKLLIQFQNNGVVDDSQLPKDRFSAERLKGVDSTLKIQPAKLEDSAVYLCASSRGRGPSYEQYFGPGTRLTVT.

The sample holds many counts of this clonotype. The V call is TRBV5-4, the J call TRBJ1-1, with D perhaps matching TRBD1 (6 bases). Germline V gene sequence: CDR1 SGHNT, CDR2 YYREEE (reference sequence). The CDR3 sequence is 16 residues long. Trimming took off 4 bases at V and 0 bases at J, with 16 bases between the two ends. CDR3 loop: CASSIRGGGLNTEAFF. Here the CDR3 DNA reads TGTGCCAGCAGCATCAGGGGTGGGGGACTGAACACTGAAGCTTTCTTT. Variable domain in full (rest from reference TRBV5-4 and TRBJ1-1): ETGVTQSPTHLIKTRGQQVTLRCSSQSGHNTVSWYQQALGQGPQFIFQYYREEENGRGNFPPRFSGLQFPNYSSELNVNALELDDSALYLCASSIRGGGLNTEAFFGQGTRLTVV.

V and J are TRBV30 and TRBJ2-5; the D gene is possibly TRBD2 (5 bases). Germline CDR1 is GTSNPN and CDR2 is SVGIG (reference sequence). The CDR3 has 13 amino acids. The ends were cut back, 2 bases at V and 2 bases at J, with 9 bases in the middle. As DNA, the CDR3 is TGTGCCTGGAGTAGCGGAGTACAAGAGACCCAGTACTTC. This encodes CAWSSGVQETQYF.

The genes are TRBV7-9 and TRBJ1-6; D call uncertain. V lost 5 bases and J lost 8, with 13 bases in between. The germline CDR1 and CDR2 sequences are SEHNR and FQNEAQ (reference sequence). There are 14 residues in the CDR3. The DNA for the CDR3 is TGTGCCAGCAGCCCGGATCCTGCCGATTCACCCCTCCACTTT. This translates into CASSPDPADSPLHF.

The genes are TRBV29-1 and TRBJ2-1; 9 positions match TRBD1. J gave up 9 bases and V 3 bases, and 6 bases lay outside the gene matches. Germline V gene sequence: CDR1 SQVTM, CDR2 ANQGSEA. The CDR3 has 13 residues. CDR3 protein: CSVERTGDFEQFF. CDR3 DNA sequence: TGCAGCGTTGAGAGGACAGGGGATTTTGAGCAGTTCTTC.

This clonotype was seen ten or more times. V is TRBV5-6 and J is TRBJ2-1; 9 nucleotides line up with TRBD2. The CDR3 spans 15 residues. CDR1 and CDR2 (germline): SGHDT, YYEEEE. The J segment lost 9 bases and the V segment lost 0 bases, leaving 7 bases of the junction unmatched. This CDR3 is CASSLEWTSVSEQFF. CDR3 nucleotides: TGTGCCAGCAGCTTGGAGTGGACTAGCGTAAGTGAGCAGTTCTTC.

This sequence joins TRBV7-8 and TRBJ2-7, with 9 bases aligning to TRBD1. The J segment lost 4 bases and the V segment lost 7 bases, leaving 11 bases of the junction unmatched. The V gene's germline CDR1 is SGHVS and CDR2 FQNEAQ. The CDR3 is made up of 15 amino acids. The CDR3 DNA reads TGTGCCAGCACCATGGGACAGGGAATAATTTACGAGCAGTACTTC. Translated, it gives CASTMGQGIIYEQYF.